This T cell receptor beta chain is drawn from a study of T cells in Graves' hyperthyroidism and ophthalmopathy. Amplification targeted TCR beta CDR3 regions from RNA transcripts. TCR CDR3 underwent first-round RT-PCR with the HTBI primer set. One entry per CDR3 protein, called by TCRdb with MiXCR from the multiplex PCR reads. The repertoire has under 650,000 distinct CDR3 sequences, around 15% of them found once; the top ten carry approximately 3.9%. This clonotype has more than one count but fewer than ten. The target antigen is unknown. Regarding the study as a whole: Most thyroid clonotypes with frequency above 0.001 were detected in blood.

The source of the PBMCs was approximately 10 ml of fresh peripheral blood. This sequence was found in a woman aged 30 to 39 with Graves' hyperthyroidism. The specimen was blood.

The CDR3 loop is CASSPPGRVGETQYF. CDR3 DNA: TGTGCCAGCTCACCACCAGGCAGGGTAGGAGAGACCCAGTACTTC. V gene TRBV18 combines with J gene TRBJ2-5; the D gene is possibly TRBD1 (5 bases). Trimming took off 0 bases at V and 4 bases at J, with 12 bases between the two ends. Germline loops: CDR1 KGHSH, CDR2 LQKENI. The CDR3 contains 15 residues.